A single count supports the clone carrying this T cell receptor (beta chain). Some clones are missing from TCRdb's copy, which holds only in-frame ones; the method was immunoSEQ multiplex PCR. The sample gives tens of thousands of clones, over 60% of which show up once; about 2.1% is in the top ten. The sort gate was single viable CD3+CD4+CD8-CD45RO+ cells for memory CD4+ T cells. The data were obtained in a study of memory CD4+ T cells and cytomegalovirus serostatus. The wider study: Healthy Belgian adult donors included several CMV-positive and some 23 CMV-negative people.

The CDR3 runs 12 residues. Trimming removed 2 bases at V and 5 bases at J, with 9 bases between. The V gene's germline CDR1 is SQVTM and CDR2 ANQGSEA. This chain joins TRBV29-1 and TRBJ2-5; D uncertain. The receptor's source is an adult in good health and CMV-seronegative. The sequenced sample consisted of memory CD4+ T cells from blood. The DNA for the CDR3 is TGCAGCGTTGAACTAGTACGTGAGACCCAGTACTTC. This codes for CSVELVRETQYF.